This T cell receptor (beta chain) was found in a study of T cells in Graves' hyperthyroidism and ophthalmopathy. This clonotype was seen many times. Amplified TCR beta CDR3 regions came from RNA transcripts. RT-PCR in the first round (using the HTBI primer set) targeted the TCR CDR3. In TCRdb, the multiplex PCR reads were re-called with MiXCR into one record per CDR3 protein. Of under 650,000 distinct CDR3 sequences listed, around 15% were seen once; the top ten hold 3% to 4.5%. The CDR3 has 14 residues. Trimming took off 5 bases at V and 6 bases at J, with 14 bases between the two ends. Germline CDR1 is SGHTA and CDR2 is FQGNSA.

The genes are TRBV7-2 and TRBJ1-5; tentative D call: TRBD1 (5 bases). The sequencing sample was made of blood. The TCR comes from a woman in her 30s with Graves' hyperthyroidism. The CDR3 spells CASSLQGVGQPQHF. DNA for the CDR3: TGTGCCAGCAGCCTCCAGGGAGTCGGTCAGCCCCAGCATTTT.